The 17 T cell receptor beta chains listed next were all sequenced from one sample in a study of regulatory T cells in long-lasting Graves disease. Arm-PCR with iRepertoire HTBI primers amplified the CDR3 regions for these TCR beta libraries. One entry per CDR3 protein results from TCRdb running MiXCR on the multiplex PCR reads. The sample yields about 530,000 distinct CDR3 sequences, 15% to 20% seen once. Time point indicated: newly diagnosed GD, antithyroid drugs for less than 3 months. Isolated PBMC RNA provided the starting material for the TCR library. The same data also went into a second study, on T cells in Graves' hyperthyroidism and ophthalmopathy.

The specimen comprised peripheral blood mononuclear cells (PBMCs), sampled at new diagnosis, from a patient treated with antithyroid drugs. Receptor source: a woman aged 35-60 years with Graves disease.

This clonotype has a count of ten or more. V and J are TRBV7-2 and TRBJ2-5; D is possibly TRBD2 (6 bases). The CDR3 is 15 residues long. V shed 5 bases and J shed 5 bases, with 18 bases lying between them. The germline CDR1 and CDR2 sequences are SGHTA and FQGNSA. The CDR3 here is CASSPTALGGETQYF. The CDR3 region has the DNA TGTGCCAGCAGCCCGACCGCACTAGGAGGGGAGACCCAGTACTTC.

A word on this clonotype: A much more abundant neighbour one base away suggests this may be a read error. The chain has TRBV3-1 and TRBJ2-3; D is uncertain. The J call may be wrong; the DNA end is better matched by TRBJ2-1. The V gene's germline CDR1 is LGHDT and CDR2 YNNKEL (reference sequence). The CDR3 covers 11 residues. CDR3 DNA sequence: TGTGCCAGCAGCCAAGGAGTCGAGCAGTTCTTC. It yields the protein CASSQGVEQFF.

This clonotype was counted at least ten times. The V and J genes are TRBV12-3 or TRBV12-4 and TRBJ1-3, with no clear D. The CDR3 consists of 13 residues. V lost 6 bases and J lost 1, with 7 bases in between. As DNA, the CDR3 is TGTGCCAGCAGAACCACATCTGGAAACACCATATATTTT. It codes for CASRTTSGNTIYF.

The V gene is TRBV12-5, the J gene TRBJ2-1; possible D gene TRBD1, 6 bases. CDR3 length equals 13 residues. V was cut by 6 bases and J by 9 bases, with 15 bases left in between. Per germline, CDR1 LGHNT and CDR2 FRNRAP. The CDR3 sequence: CASGRIGQIEQFF. The CDR3 DNA reads TGTGCTAGTGGCCGAATCGGACAGATTGAGCAGTTCTTC.

There are a few counts of this clonotype. A far larger clone is a single base away, which makes a read error likely. This CDR3 fails to terminate in the conserved phenylalanine or tryptophan, so it likely reflects a read error. This rearrangement joins TRBV11-3 to TRBJ2-5; D is ambiguous. Trimming stripped 0 bases from V and 7 bases from J, with 15 bases between. This CDR3 is 15 amino acids long. Germline lookup yields CDR1 SGHNT and CDR2 YENEEA. Written as DNA, the CDR3 is TGTGCCAGCAGCTTAGATCCCCTCGTCCTGGGGACCCAGTACCTC. Its translation: CASSLDPLVLGTQYL.

This clonotype was picked up many times. This chain joins TRBV5-1 and TRBJ1-6, with D perhaps matching TRBD1 (6 bases). This CDR3 is 14 amino acids long. Per germline, CDR1 SGHRS and CDR2 YFSETQ. V shed 0 bases and J shed 5 bases, with 6 bases lying between them. The CDR3 loop is CASSLGQDNSPLHF. DNA of the CDR3: TGCGCCAGCAGCTTGGGACAGGATAATTCACCCCTCCACTTT.

The chain links TRBV6-5 to TRBJ1-4, with D possibly being TRBD1 (5 bases). The CDR3 is 15 residues long. CDR1 and CDR2 (germline): MNHEY, SVGAGI. Trimming took 4 bases from V and 3 from J, leaving 12 bases between them. CDR3 amino acids: CASSWGGEANEKLFF. As DNA, the CDR3 is TGTGCCAGCAGTTGGGGAGGGGAAGCTAATGAAAAACTGTTTTTT.

This clonotype was seen ten or more times. The V and J genes are TRBV11-2 and TRBJ1-1; D gene ambiguous. Germline V CDR1 and CDR2: SGHAT, FQNNGV. Trimming removed 5 bases from V and 4 bases from J, with 11 bases in between. This CDR3 has 13 residues. CDR3 loop: CASSGIRATEAFF. For the CDR3, the DNA is TGTGCCAGCAGCGGGATAAGGGCCACTGAAGCTTTCTTT. Supplemented by reference TRBV11-2 and TRBJ1-1, the full variable domain reads EAGVAQSPRYKIIEKRQSVAFWCNPISGHATLYWYQQILGQGPKLLIQFQNNGVVDDSQLPKDRFSAERLKGVDSTLKIQPAKLEDSAVYLCASSGIRATEAFFGQGTRLTVV.

Ten or more counts support this clonotype. V gene TRBV20-1 combines with J gene TRBJ2-1; D ambiguous. Germline CDR1 reads DFQATT; CDR2 reads SNEGSKA (reference sequence). There are 11 residues in the CDR3. V shed 3 bases and J shed 6 bases, with 6 bases lying between them. The CDR3 nucleotides read TGCAGTGCTAGTCCGGTCAATGAGCAGTTCTTC. Its protein product is CSASPVNEQFF.

This clonotype occurred many times. The genes are TRBV29-1 and TRBJ1-1; 8 nucleotides align to TRBD1. Germline V lookup: CDR1 SQVTM, CDR2 ANQGSEA. The CDR3 runs 14 residues. Trimming at V came to 7 bases and at J to 3 bases, leaving 10 bases not matched to a gene. Here the CDR3 reads CSGIRQGLDTEAFF. The CDR3 DNA reads as TGCAGCGGGATTCGACAGGGGTTGGACACTGAAGCTTTCTTT.

At least ten counts were recorded for this clonotype. This chain joins TRBV7-2 and TRBJ1-1; possibly TRBD1 for D (5 bases). The CDR3 covers 14 residues. Germline-derived CDR1 and CDR2 are SGHTA and FQGNSA. Trimming took 5 bases from V and 5 from J, leaving 15 bases between them. CDR3 bases: TGTGCCAGCAGCACCCCCCCAGGGCGAACTGAAGCTTTCTTT. As protein: CASSTPPGRTEAFF.

This clonotype has a handful of counts. J is TRBJ2-2 and V is TRBV5-1, with D possibly TRBD2 on 6 matching bases. Germline values: CDR1 SGHRS, CDR2 YFSETQ. The CDR3 totals 18 residues. Trimming shortened V by 0 bases and J by 2 bases, and 17 bases separated the two germline ends. CDR3 loop: CASSLGYRLVFNTGELFF. DNA of the CDR3: TGCGCCAGCAGCTTGGGTTATCGACTAGTTTTCAACACCGGGGAGCTGTTTTTT.

This clonotype was found a few times. V is TRBV6-4 and J is TRBJ2-2; tentatively, D is TRBD2 (5 bases). This CDR3 contains 16 residues. Trimming removed 4 bases at V and 3 bases at J, with 15 bases between. CDR1 MRHNA and CDR2 SNTAGT come from the germline V gene. The CDR3 nucleotides are TGTGCCAGCAGTGCAAGGCTAGCCCGAGACACCGGGGAGCTGTTTTTT. Its protein product is CASSARLARDTGELFF.

Only a few counts were recorded for this clonotype. The V gene is TRBV5-1, the J gene TRBJ2-1; 7 bases match TRBD2. Germline values: CDR1 SGHRS, CDR2 YFSETQ. This CDR3 spans 16 amino acids. V gave up 0 bases and J gave up 9 bases; unmatched junction bases: 12. CDR3 in amino acids: CASSLEVGGTLGEQFF. As DNA, the CDR3 is TGCGCCAGCAGCTTGGAGGTGGGGGGGACCCTCGGTGAGCAGTTCTTC.

At least ten counts were recorded for this clonotype. V gene TRBV7-8 combines with J gene TRBJ1-1, with 8 bases fitting TRBD1. The V gene end was trimmed by 5 bases and the J gene end by 10 bases; junction bases not matched to a gene: 9. The CDR3 is made up of 13 amino acids. The V gene's germline CDR1 is SGHVS and CDR2 FQNEAQ. The CDR3, as DNA: TGTGCCAGCAGCCCAGGGGGCGGGGTTCGAGCTTTCTTT. The encoded protein is CASSPGGGVRAFF.

This clonotype was counted only a few times. V and J are TRBV12-3 or TRBV12-4 and TRBJ1-5; D gene ambiguous. The germline V and J ends were trimmed by 1 base and 5 bases, with 9 bases remaining between them. This CDR3 is 14 amino acids long. The CDR3 here is CASSLGQPYQPQHF. In nucleotides, the CDR3 is TGTGCCAGCAGTTTAGGTCAGCCCTATCAGCCCCAGCATTTT.

V gene TRBV6-1 combines with J gene TRBJ2-5, with 8 bases lining up with TRBD1. V lost 7 bases to trimming and J lost 5 bases; unmatched junction nucleotides: 15. The germline gives CDR1 MNHNS, CDR2 SASEGT. The CDR3 loop spans 16 amino acids. In DNA form, the CDR3 reads TGTGCCAGCATCCCTCAGGGGGCTAAGGAGGTGGAGACCCAGTACTTC. Amino acid sequence: CASIPQGAKEVETQYF.